This T cell receptor (beta chain) was captured in a study of shared clonotypes between healthy human individuals. Investigators spread the genomic DNA of each subset evenly over several immunoSEQ plates. Assay: immunoSEQ multiplex PCR; the TCRdb copy retains only in-frame clones and omits some. The sample records some 800,000 clones, around 93% being singletons. CD8 cells classed as naive were CD45RO-negative and positively selected for CCR7, excluding terminally differentiated effector memory CD45RA+ cells. All donors qualified as healthy HIV-negative adults and had experienced no recent acute infections or vaccinations. This CDR3 comprises 16 residues. V gave up 5 bases and J gave up 3 bases, with 20 bases separating them. Germline CDR1 and CDR2: SGHTA and FQGNSA.

The genes are TRBV7-2 and TRBJ2-7; TRBD2 is a possible D gene (6 bases). The sample consisted of naive CD8+ T cells sorted from blood. This TCR came from a man aged 25 to 45 in good health. CDR3 sequence: CASSEGPRLGNYEQYF. CDR3 DNA sequence: TGTGCCAGCAGCGAAGGACCCCGACTAGGGAACTACGAGCAGTACTTC.